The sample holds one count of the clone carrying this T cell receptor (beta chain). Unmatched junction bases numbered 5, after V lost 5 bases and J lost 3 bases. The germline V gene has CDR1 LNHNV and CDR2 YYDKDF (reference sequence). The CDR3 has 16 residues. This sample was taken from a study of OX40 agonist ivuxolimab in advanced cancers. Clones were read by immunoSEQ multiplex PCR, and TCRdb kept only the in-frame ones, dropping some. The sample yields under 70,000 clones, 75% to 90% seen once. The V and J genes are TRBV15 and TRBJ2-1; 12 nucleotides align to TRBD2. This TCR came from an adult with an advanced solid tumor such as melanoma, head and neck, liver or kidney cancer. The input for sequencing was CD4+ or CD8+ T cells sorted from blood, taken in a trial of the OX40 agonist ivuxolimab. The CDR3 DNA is TGTGCCACCAGCGGTAGACTAGCGGGGGTCTACAATGAGCAGTTCTTC. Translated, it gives CATSGRLAGVYNEQFF.